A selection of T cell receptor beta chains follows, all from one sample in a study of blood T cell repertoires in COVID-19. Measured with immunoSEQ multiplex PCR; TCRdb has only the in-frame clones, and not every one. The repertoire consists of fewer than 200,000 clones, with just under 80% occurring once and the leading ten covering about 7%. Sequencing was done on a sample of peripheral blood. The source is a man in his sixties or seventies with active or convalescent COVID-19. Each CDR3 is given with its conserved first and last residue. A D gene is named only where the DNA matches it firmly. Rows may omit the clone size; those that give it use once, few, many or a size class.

cdr3_nt: TGTGCCAGCAGCCAAGATTGGGCGGGCTCCTACAATGAGCAGTTCTTC; cdr3_aa: CASSQDWAGSYNEQFF; v_call: TRBV4-2; clone_size: -; j_call: TRBJ2-1; d_call: -
cdr3_nt: TGTGCCAGCTCACCACGCTCCAGCGGGGACACTGAAGCTTTCTTT; cdr3_aa: CASSPRSSGDTEAFF; v_call: TRBV18; clone_size: -; j_call: TRBJ1-1; d_call: -
cdr3_nt: TGTGCCAGCAGCTTGGGACAGGGGGCTGGAAACACCATATATTTT; cdr3_aa: CASSLGQGAGNTIYF; v_call: TRBV5-8; clone_size: -; j_call: TRBJ1-3; d_call: TRBD1
cdr3_nt: TGTGCCAGCAGCTTATTATTGGACAGGGCTTACAATGAGCAGTTCTTC; cdr3_aa: CASSLLLDRAYNEQFF; v_call: TRBV13; clone_size: -; j_call: TRBJ2-1; d_call: TRBD1
cdr3_nt: TGTGCCAGCAGCTTAGCCCCGGGACTAGTTGTCGGGGAGCTGTTTTTT; cdr3_aa: CASSLAPGLVVGELFF; v_call: TRBV11-2; clone_size: -; j_call: TRBJ2-2; d_call: TRBD2
cdr3_nt: TGTGCCAGCAGTGGAAACATGAACACTGAAGCTTTCTTT; cdr3_aa: CASSGNMNTEAFF; v_call: TRBV25-1; clone_size: -; j_call: TRBJ1-1; d_call: -
cdr3_nt: TGCGCCAGCAGCCTATACGGGACAGACTCTGAAGCTTTCTTT; cdr3_aa: CASSLYGTDSEAFF; v_call: TRBV5-1; clone_size: -; j_call: TRBJ1-1; d_call: TRBD1
cdr3_nt: TGTGCCAGCAGTTACGGGGGGTACACTGAAGCTTTCTTT; cdr3_aa: CASSYGGYTEAFF; v_call: TRBV7-6; clone_size: -; j_call: TRBJ1-1; d_call: -
cdr3_nt: TGCGCCAGCAGCTTGGGACAGGGGGCTGAAGCTTTCTTT; cdr3_aa: CASSLGQGAEAFF; v_call: TRBV5-1; clone_size: -; j_call: TRBJ1-1; d_call: TRBD1
cdr3_nt: TGTGCCAGCAGCCCCTCCGGGGTGGCGGGAGGGTCCTACAATGAGCAGTTCTTC; cdr3_aa: CASSPSGVAGGSYNEQFF; v_call: TRBV11-3; clone_size: -; j_call: TRBJ2-1; d_call: TRBD2
cdr3_nt: TGTGCCAGTAGTATGGAGGACAGCTTCGGCGGCTACACCTTC; cdr3_aa: CASSMEDSFGGYTF; v_call: TRBV19; clone_size: -; j_call: TRBJ1-2; d_call: -
cdr3_nt: TGTGCCAGCGCTCCCCGGGGGAACCTCTACGAGCAGTACTTC; cdr3_aa: CASAPRGNLYEQYF; v_call: TRBV19; clone_size: -; j_call: TRBJ2-7; d_call: -
cdr3_nt: TGTGCCTGGAGTGTCTGGCAGGGGGCAGACGAGCAGTACTTC; cdr3_aa: CAWSVWQGADEQYF; v_call: TRBV30; clone_size: -; j_call: TRBJ2-7; d_call: TRBD1
cdr3_nt: TGTGCCAGCAGTCCGGGACAGGGCGAAGCTTTCTTT; cdr3_aa: CASSPGQGEAFF; v_call: TRBV10-3; clone_size: -; j_call: TRBJ1-1; d_call: TRBD1
cdr3_nt: TGTGCCAGCACGCGGACAGGGGACACTGAAGCTTTCTTT; cdr3_aa: CASTRTGDTEAFF; v_call: TRBV25-1; clone_size: few; j_call: TRBJ1-1; d_call: TRBD1